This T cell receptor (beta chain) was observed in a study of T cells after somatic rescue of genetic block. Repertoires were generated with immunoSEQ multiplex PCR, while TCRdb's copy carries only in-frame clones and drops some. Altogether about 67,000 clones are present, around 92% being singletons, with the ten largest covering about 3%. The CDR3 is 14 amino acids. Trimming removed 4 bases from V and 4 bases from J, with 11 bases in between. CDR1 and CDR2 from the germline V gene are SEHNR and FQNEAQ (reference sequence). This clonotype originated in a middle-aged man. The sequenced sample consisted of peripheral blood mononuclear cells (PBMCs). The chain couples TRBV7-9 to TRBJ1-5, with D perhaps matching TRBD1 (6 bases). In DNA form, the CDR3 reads TGTGCCAGCAGCTACGGAGGGGGGAATCAGCCCCAGCATTTT. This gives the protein CASSYGGGNQPQHF.